A single sample is the source of the 18 T cell receptor beta chains below, sequenced in a study of technical replicates of blood from a handful of donors. Assay: immunoSEQ multiplex PCR; the TCRdb copy retains only in-frame clones and omits some. The sample gives some 70,000 clones, approximately 90% of which show up once; over 4% is in the top ten. The sequencing input was PBMCs. The origin of the receptors is a human donor in good health. Some clones in this sample may be carry-over from other donors' samples.

The V call is TRBV9, the J call TRBJ1-2; D remains ambiguous. CDR1 and CDR2 from the germline V gene are SGDLS and YYNGEE. V lost 3 bases to trimming and J lost 9 bases, with 18 bases between them. The CDR3 sequence is 14 residues long. This CDR3 reads CASSALGTSSSYTF. The CDR3 DNA reads as TGTGCCAGCAGCGCTCTAGGCACCTCCTCAAGCTACACCTTC.

The genes are TRBV9 and TRBJ1-1; unclear D gene. The CDR3 has 11 residues. Trimming left V 4 bases short and J 3 bases short, with 4 bases between. Germline lookup yields CDR1 SGDLS and CDR2 YYNGEE. CDR3 sequence reads: CASSPDTEAFF. The CDR3 nucleotides read TGTGCCAGCAGCCCCGACACTGAAGCTTTCTTT.

This chain joins TRBV5-4 and TRBJ1-3; D remains ambiguous. Trimming stripped 4 bases from V and 4 bases from J, with 12 bases between. CDR1 and CDR2 (germline): SGHNT, YYREEE (reference sequence). The CDR3 is made up of 14 amino acids. The CDR3 is CASSTPNVGNTIYF. The DNA of the CDR3 is TGTGCCAGCAGCACCCCTAACGTCGGAAACACCATATATTTT.

This rearrangement joins TRBV29-1 to TRBJ2-3; tentative D call: TRBD1 (6 bases). V dropped 6 bases and J dropped 3 bases, with 13 bases sitting between them. CDR1 is SQVTM, CDR2 ANQGSEA, per germline. The CDR3 runs 13 residues. CDR3 bases: TGCAGCGTGGCCCTGGACAGTACAGATACGCAGTATTTT. It specifies CSVALDSTDTQYF.

To note about this clone: Sequence at one end of the junction differs from germline and may be a read error. The chain couples TRBV5-1 to TRBJ1-6; 9 bases match TRBD1. CDR1 is SGHRS and CDR2 is YFSETQ in the germline V gene. The CDR3 covers 14 residues. CDR3 loop: CASNLYRGLSPLHF. The CDR3, as DNA: TGCGCCAGCAACTTGTACAGGGGGCTCTCACCCCTCCACTTT.

This clone was detected once. As DNA, the CDR3 is TGCGCCAGCAGCCTGGGACAGGTAGAAGATGAAGCTTTCTTT. The encoded protein is CASSLGQVEDEAFF. The rearrangement uses TRBV5-1 and TRBJ1-1; 8 bases align to TRBD1. Looked up from germline, CDR1 is SGHRS and CDR2 is YFSETQ. The CDR3 contains 14 residues. J was trimmed by 7 bases and V by 4 bases; bases with no gene match: 9.

This clone was found once. The chain links TRBV5-6 to TRBJ2-7; 11 bases map to TRBD2. Germline V gene data show CDR1 as SGHDT and CDR2 as YYEEEE. This CDR3 spans 14 amino acids. The ends lost 4 bases at V and 2 bases at J; junction bases unmatched: 2. CDR3 bases: TGTGCCAGCAGCCCGACTAGCGGGACCTACGAGCAGTACTTC. Its translation: CASSPTSGTYEQYF.

This chain links TRBV2 with TRBJ2-3, with D uncertain. Trimming left V 6 bases short and J 6 bases short, with 10 bases between. This CDR3 is 12 amino acids long. Germline values: CDR1 SNHLY, CDR2 FYNNEI. CDR3 residues: CASRPTTDTQYF. Written as DNA, the CDR3 is TGTGCCAGCAGACCAACTACTGATACGCAGTATTTT. Full variable domain (rest looked up from reference TRBV2 and TRBJ2-3): EPEVTQTPSHQVTQMGQEVILRCVPISNHLYFYWYRQILGQKVEFLVSFYNNEISEKSEIFDDQFSVERPDGSNFTLKIRSTKLEDSAMYFCASRPTTDTQYFGPGTRLTVL.

The CDR3 region is CASGLTGTEAFF. DNA for the CDR3: TGTGCTAGTGGACTTACAGGGACTGAAGCTTTCTTT. The gene calls are TRBV12-5 and TRBJ1-1; the D gene is possibly TRBD1 (6 bases). The CDR3 is 12 amino acids. Between the trimmed V and J ends, which lost 6 bases and 5 bases, there was a span of 10 bases. From germline, CDR1 is LGHNT and CDR2 FRNRAP.

The V gene is TRBV10-3, the J gene TRBJ2-3; D gene ambiguous. V lost 10 bases to trimming and J lost 0 bases, with 11 bases between them. The CDR3 is 13 residues long. The germline V gene encodes CDR1 ENHRY and CDR2 SYGVKD. The CDR3 sequence: CATLPGSTDTQYF. The CDR3 region has the DNA TGTGCCACCCTCCCCGGGAGCACAGATACGCAGTATTTT.

The V gene is TRBV30, the J gene TRBJ2-5, with TRBD2 matching over 7 bases. Per germline, CDR1 GTSNPN and CDR2 SVGIG (reference sequence). This CDR3 is 17 amino acids long. V shed 2 bases, J shed 2 bases, and the junction held 14 bases outside the gene matches. The CDR3 protein is CAWSFRTSSLRQETQYF. For the CDR3, the DNA is TGTGCCTGGAGTTTTAGGACTAGTTCACTTCGGCAAGAGACCCAGTACTTC.

This clone was counted between two and nine times. The chain links TRBV11-3 to TRBJ1-2; the D gene is possibly TRBD1 (6 bases). There are 15 residues in the CDR3. Germline V CDR1 and CDR2: SGHNT, YENEEA. The V gene lost 1 base and the J gene lost 4 bases, with 13 bases spanning the gap. The CDR3 sequence is CASSLAGQTSYGYTF. In DNA form, the CDR3 reads TGTGCCAGCAGCTTAGCCGGACAGACTTCCTATGGCTACACCTTC.

The rearrangement joins TRBV5-5 to TRBJ1-2, with D perhaps TRBD1 (5 bases). Germline CDR1 and CDR2: SGHKS and YYEKEE (reference sequence). V dropped 0 bases and J dropped 4 bases, with 10 bases sitting between them. The CDR3 is 14 residues long. CDR3 amino acids: CASSLGGRVYGYTF. In nucleotides, the CDR3 is TGTGCCAGCAGCTTGGGTGGCAGGGTCTATGGCTACACCTTC.

J is TRBJ2-2 and V is TRBV7-2, with 8 positions matching TRBD1. Looked up from germline, CDR1 is SGHTA and CDR2 is FQGNSA. V lost 8 bases, J lost 8 bases, and 10 bases stayed unmatched. The CDR3 is 14 amino acids. The CDR3 region is CASGQGQTPGELFF. In DNA form, the CDR3 reads TGTGCCAGCGGACAGGGTCAGACTCCGGGGGAGCTGTTTTTT.

This clone is deemed medium-sized. V is TRBV27 and J is TRBJ2-1; 7 bases map to TRBD2. The CDR3 covers 17 residues. The V gene's germline CDR1 is MNHEY and CDR2 SMNVEV (reference sequence). The ends lost 6 bases at V and 3 bases at J; junction bases unmatched: 14. CDR3 coding DNA: TGTGCCAGCAGCCAAGGGAGGAAGGTAGCGGGCTACAATGAGCAGTTCTTC. Protein product: CASSQGRKVAGYNEQFF.

The CDR3 coding sequence is TGTGCCAGCAGCCTCCCCAATCAGCCCCAGCATTTT. This encodes CASSLPNQPQHF. V and J are TRBV5-4 and TRBJ1-5; no reliable D call. Germline V gene lookup returns CDR1 SGHNT and CDR2 YYREEE (reference sequence). Trimming left V 4 bases short and J 3 bases short, with 5 bases between. This CDR3 is 12 amino acids long.

The J gene is TRBJ2-1, the V gene TRBV7-9, with TRBD2 as a possible D gene (7 bases). The CDR3 covers 15 residues. V gave up 5 bases and J gave up 7 bases, with 18 bases separating them. Germline CDR1 is SEHNR and CDR2 is FQNEAQ (reference sequence). CDR3 DNA sequence: TGTGCCAGCAGCGCAAGAGGGGGGGCGCAAAATGAGCAGTTCTTC. This sequence encodes CASSARGGAQNEQFF.

The chain couples TRBV7-8 to TRBJ2-3, with 11 bases matching TRBD2. The junction had 13 bases not matched to a gene; V was cut back by 5 bases and J by 6 bases. The CDR3 is 17 amino acids. Looked up from germline, CDR1 is SGHVS and CDR2 is FQNEAQ. CDR3 coding DNA: TGTGCCAGCAGCGCCGGGACTAGCGGTACGATAAGGGATACGCAGTATTTT. It yields the protein CASSAGTSGTIRDTQYF.